The 21 T cell receptor beta chains below come from one sample, sequenced in a study of metastatic and nonmetastatic thyroid tumors. TCRdb redid the clone calls on the PCR reads using MiXCR. The sample includes over 10,000 clones, about 30% of them seen just once. Treatment of any kind had been given to no patient before thyroid surgery. The sequencing input was tumor tissue. The origin of the receptors is a male donor with papillary thyroid cancer or a benign thyroid nodule (not recorded which). Some clones in this sample may be carry-over from other donors' samples.

The chain carries TRBV20-1 and TRBJ2-1; 10 bases line up with TRBD2. Germline CDR1 reads DFQATT; CDR2 reads SNEGSKA (reference sequence). V shed 0 bases, J shed 9 bases, and the junction held 8 bases outside the gene matches. The CDR3 is made up of 15 amino acids. CDR3 DNA: TGCAGTGCTAGAGATATGGCTAGCGGGAGTTTTGAGCAGTTCTTC. Translating gives CSARDMASGSFEQFF.

This clone was seen only a few times. The chain joins TRBV6-1 to TRBJ2-1; the D is unclear. The germline V gene encodes CDR1 MNHNS and CDR2 SASEGT. Trimming took 5 bases from V and 1 from J, leaving 12 bases between them. The CDR3 has 15 amino acids. This CDR3 is CASSREGGSYNEQFF. DNA of the CDR3: TGTGCCAGCAGTAGAGAAGGTGGTTCCTACAATGAGCAGTTCTTC.

The genes are TRBV4-1 and TRBJ2-1; D is perhaps TRBD1 or TRBD2 (6 bases each). The germline V and J ends were trimmed by 1 base and 8 bases, with 15 bases remaining between them. CDR1 is MGHRA, CDR2 YSYEKL, per germline. The CDR3 sequence is 15 residues long. The CDR3 loop is CASSQVGVGGHEQFF. For the CDR3, the DNA is TGCGCCAGCAGCCAAGTAGGCGTTGGGGGGCATGAGCAGTTCTTC.

This clone came up a few times. This chain joins TRBV6-1 and TRBJ2-7, with 9 positions matching TRBD2. Germline V gene sequence: CDR1 MNHNS, CDR2 SASEGT. The J segment lost 2 bases and the V segment lost 5 bases, leaving 10 bases of the junction unmatched. This CDR3 has 16 amino acids. DNA of the CDR3: TGTGCCAGCAGTCCTCTAATAGCGGGAGTTCCCTACGAGCAGTACTTC. This sequence encodes CASSPLIAGVPYEQYF.

The V call is TRBV6-4, the J call TRBJ1-2; perhaps TRBD1 as D (5 bases). The CDR3 has 14 residues. V was pared by 2 bases and J by 7 bases, with 14 bases between. Germline V CDR1 and CDR2: MRHNA, SNTAGT. The CDR3 DNA is TGTGCCAGCAGTGACCTACCGGGGACGGGTGGCTACACCTTC. This codes for CASSDLPGTGGYTF.

The chain's CDR3 is CASSETGLAGDSWYTQYF. The DNA for the CDR3 is TGCGCCAGCAGTGAGACGGGACTAGCGGGAGATAGTTGGTATACGCAGTATTTT. V usage is TRBV10-2 and J usage is TRBJ2-3; 14 bases fit TRBD2. CDR3 size: 18 residues. Germline loops: CDR1 WSHSY, CDR2 SAAADI. J lost 7 bases, V lost 2 bases, and 11 bases had no gene match.

This rearrangement joins TRBV20-1 to TRBJ2-2; 9 bases are shared with TRBD1. CDR1 and CDR2 (germline): DFQATT, SNEGSKA (reference sequence). The CDR3 spans 15 residues. Germline trimming cut 5 bases from V and 6 bases from J; bases unmatched to any gene: 10. CDR3 region: CSALKQGAPSGELFF. As DNA, the CDR3 is TGCAGTGCTTTAAAACAGGGGGCGCCATCCGGGGAGCTGTTTTTT.

This clone was detected only a few times. The CDR3 coding sequence is TGCAGTGCCTCCGGGACAGGGGAGAAAATGTCAGAGACCCAGTACTTC. It codes for CSASGTGEKMSETQYF. The chain is built from TRBV20-1 and TRBJ2-5, with 10 bases matching TRBD1. The length of the CDR3 is 16 residues. The germline V gene has CDR1 DFQATT and CDR2 SNEGSKA (reference sequence). J was trimmed by 4 bases and V by 6 bases; bases with no gene match: 14.

This clone was seen a few times. The V and J genes are TRBV5-1 and TRBJ2-1; tentatively, D is TRBD2 (6 bases). Germline CDR1 is SGHRS and CDR2 is YFSETQ. The V end lost 1 base, the J end lost 8 bases, and 13 bases lay between the germline ends. The CDR3 is 14 residues long. The CDR3 loop reads CASSLNGGSYEQFF. CDR3 bases: TGCGCCAGCAGCTTGAACGGAGGGTCCTATGAGCAGTTCTTC.

This clone occurred a few times. The junction shows a germline mismatch at one end, possibly a read error. The rearrangement joins TRBV19 to TRBJ1-2, with D uncertain. Germline V gene sequence: CDR1 LNHDA, CDR2 SQIVND (reference sequence). CDR3 length: 11 amino acids. DNA of the CDR3: TGTGCCAGCACACATGGGTATGGCTACACTTTC. Its translation: CASTHGYGYTF.

The chain couples TRBV11-2 to TRBJ2-2; D is perhaps TRBD2 (5 bases). This CDR3 contains 12 residues. V was cut by 10 bases and J by 1 base, with 7 bases left in between. The germline V gene encodes CDR1 SGHAT and CDR2 FQNNGV. CDR3 residues: CAKRLNTGELFF. The CDR3 DNA is TGTGCCAAGCGGCTGAACACCGGGGAGCTGTTTTTT.

This clone was counted ten times or more. The chain employs TRBV7-9 and TRBJ2-1; 9 nucleotides line up with TRBD2. V gave up 3 bases and J gave up 4 bases; unmatched junction bases: 1. CDR1 is SEHNR, CDR2 FQNEAQ, per germline (reference sequence). There are 14 residues in the CDR3. CDR3 protein: CASSLLAGYNEQFF. CDR3 sequence (DNA): TGTGCCAGCAGCTTGCTAGCGGGATACAATGAGCAGTTCTTC. The variable domain in full, completed from reference TRBV7-9 and TRBJ2-1, reads DTGVSQNPRHKITKRGQNVTFRCDPISEHNRLYWYRQTLGQGPEFLTYFQNEAQLEKSRLLSDRFSAERPKGSFSTLEIQRTEQGDSAMYLCASSLLAGYNEQFFGPGTRLTVL.

The rearrangement links TRBV14 to TRBJ2-1; 8 nucleotides match TRBD2. Germline CDR1 reads SGHDN; CDR2 reads FVKESK. Trimming cost V 1 base and J 4 bases; bases outside gene matches: 9. The CDR3 covers 17 residues. CDR3 protein: CASSQGGAGVGYNEQFF. CDR3 sequence (DNA): TGTGCCAGCAGCCAAGGCGGAGCGGGAGTGGGGTACAATGAGCAGTTCTTC.

This clone was picked up a small number of times. The CDR3 region is CASSLATGGTNGYTF. The CDR3 DNA follows: TGCGCCAGCAGCTTGGCCACAGGGGGCACAAATGGCTACACCTTC. The chain employs TRBV5-1 and TRBJ1-2, with 9 positions matching TRBD1. V gave up 0 bases and J gave up 6 bases; unmatched junction bases: 6. The CDR3 sequence is 15 residues long. Germline V gene data show CDR1 as SGHRS and CDR2 as YFSETQ.

The V and J genes are TRBV7-6 and TRBJ1-2; D gene ambiguous. Trimming shortened V by 4 bases and J by 0 bases, and 6 bases separated the two germline ends. Germline CDR1 is SGHVS and CDR2 is FNYEAQ. The CDR3 runs to 13 residues. The CDR3 is CASSSQPNYGYTF. The CDR3 coding sequence is TGTGCCAGCAGCTCTCAGCCTAACTATGGCTACACCTTC.

Relative to its sample, this clone is medium-sized. The rearrangement links TRBV15 to TRBJ2-4; TRBD2 aligns across 7 bases. In germline, CDR1 is LNHNV, CDR2 YYDKDF (reference sequence). The CDR3 runs to 17 residues. V was clipped by 2 bases and J by 0 bases; unmatched bases: 7. CDR3 sequence reads: CATSRYSSGIAKNIQYF. The DNA of the CDR3 is TGTGCCACCAGCAGATATTCTAGCGGTATAGCCAAAAACATTCAGTACTTC.

This clone turned up a few times. This rearrangement joins TRBV20-1 to TRBJ2-3, with D perhaps TRBD2 (6 bases). V lost 7 bases and J lost 0, with 14 bases in between. CDR1 DFQATT and CDR2 SNEGSKA come from the germline V gene (reference sequence). This CDR3 region has 14 residues. The CDR3 region is CSGTDGGSTDTQYF. The CDR3 DNA reads TGCAGTGGCACAGACGGGGGTAGCACAGATACGCAGTATTTT.

The chain couples TRBV20-1 to TRBJ1-5; the D is unclear. Germline CDR1 DFQATT, CDR2 SNEGSKA (reference sequence). The CDR3 has 13 residues. V shed 6 bases and J shed 0 bases, with 9 bases lying between them. CDR3 nucleotide sequence: TGCAGTGCAAGAAGACGTAGCAATCAGCCCCAGCATTTT. This encodes CSARRRSNQPQHF.

V usage is TRBV6-6 and J usage is TRBJ1-2, with TRBD1 identical over 9 bases. The CDR3 is made up of 17 amino acids. J lost 3 bases, V lost 2 bases, and 10 bases had no gene match. Germline CDR1 is MNHNY and CDR2 is SVGAGI (reference sequence). In DNA form, the CDR3 reads TGTGCCAGCAGTTACCCGGCAACTTGGACAGGGGACTATGGCTACACCTTC. Its protein is CASSYPATWTGDYGYTF.

This clone appeared a few times. This chain links TRBV12-3 or TRBV12-4 with TRBJ1-3; D gene ambiguous. Trimming pared 1 base from V and 2 bases from J, leaving 9 bases between. The length of the CDR3 is 15 residues. The DNA of the CDR3 is TGTGCCAGCAGTTTAGGTGAGGAGACTGGAAACACCATATATTTT. It translates to CASSLGEETGNTIYF.

This clone has more than one count but fewer than ten. This chain joins TRBV7-2 and TRBJ1-2; D is undetermined. V lost 1 base, J lost 8 bases, and 8 bases lay in between. Germline V gene sequence: CDR1 SGHTA, CDR2 FQGNSA. The CDR3 runs 12 residues. The CDR3 spells CASSLVGYGYTF. In DNA, the CDR3 is TGTGCCAGCAGCTTAGTAGGGTACGGCTACACCTTC.